This T cell receptor beta chain originates from a study of shared clonotypes between healthy human individuals. Study-wide context: Serving as donors were a couple of women and three men, whose ages spanned 18 to 49.

Germline V gene data show CDR1 as SGDLS and CDR2 as YYNGEE. The length of the CDR3 is 15 residues. V lost 3 bases and J lost 6; bases outside the gene matches: 10. Deep-level running was used for the assay. Genomic DNA from each subset was divided evenly over several immunoSEQ plates. Assay: immunoSEQ multiplex PCR; the TCRdb copy retains only in-frame clones and omits some. Of fewer than 600,000 clones listed, more than 70% are singletons. The sequencing sample was made of PBMCs. The source is a woman aged 40-49 years in good health. Some clones in this sample may be carry-over from other donors' samples. This chain connects TRBV9 to TRBJ1-2; the match to TRBD1 covers 8 bases. CDR3 in amino acids: CASSATRTGQDGYTF. The DNA for the CDR3 is TGTGCCAGCAGCGCTACACGGACAGGGCAGGATGGCTACACCTTC.